This is a list of T cell receptor beta chains from one sample in a study of CD8+ T cells in alopecia areata. Method: immunoSEQ multiplex PCR; TCRdb's copy keeps in-frame clones and lacks some. The table shows about 150,000 clones, with roughly two thirds occurring only once. Here the sequenced sample was CD4+ T cells sorted from blood, taken at week 4, from a patient treated with tofacitinib. These receptors were obtained from a human donor with alopecia areata. Each CDR3 is given with its conserved first and last residue. D genes are given only for firm matches. Clone size is stated in some rows and not others, as once, few, many or a class when expanded.

abundance	d_gene	j_gene	v_gene	CDR3nt	CDR3aa
few	NA	TRBJ2-5	TRBV5-6	TGTGCCAGCAGCTTGTCAGAGACCCAGTACTTC	CASSLSETQYF
NA	TRBD1	TRBJ1-2	TRBV4-3	TGCGCCAGCCAGGGGGGACAGGGACGTGGCTACACCTTC	CASQGGQGRGYTF
NA	TRBD2	TRBJ2-7	TRBV2	TGTGCCAGCAGTGTGTGGGGGGAGGGAACCTACGAGCAGTACTTC	CASSVWGEGTYEQYF
NA	TRBD1	TRBJ1-5	TRBV6-5	TGTGCCACGTCCCAGGGGGGATTAAAGCCCCAGCATTTT	CATSQGGLKPQHF
NA	NA	TRBJ2-6	TRBV4-1	TGCGCCAGCAGCCAAGTGGGGCGAACTGGGGCCAACGTCCTGACTTTC	CASSQVGRTGANVLTF
few	NA	TRBJ1-2	TRBV19	TGTGCCAGTAGTATCTGGGGAAGTGGCTACACCTTC	CASSIWGSGYTF
few	NA	TRBJ1-6	TRBV5-1	TGCGCCAGCAGCCTGACTGACATTAACAATTCACCCCTCCACTTT	CASSLTDINNSPLHF
few	TRBD1	TRBJ2-5	TRBV29-1	TGCAGCGCCGTCAAATCGGGACAGCAAGAGACCCAGTACTTC	CSAVKSGQQETQYF
few	NA	TRBJ1-6	TRBV29-1	TGCAGCGTTCAACCCTACCCCGATTCACCCCTCCACTTT	CSVQPYPDSPLHF
NA	NA	TRBJ2-6	TRBV9	TGTGCCAGCAGTCGCAGGGGAACCTCTGGGGCCAACGTCCTGACTTTC	CASSRRGTSGANVLTF
NA	NA	TRBJ2-7	TRBV29-1	TGCAGCGTTGAACGGGGCGACTCCTACGAGCAGTACTTC	CSVERGDSYEQYF
few	NA	TRBJ2-6	TRBV6-6	TGTGCCAGCAGTCTAACAGACTCTGGGGCCAACGTCCTGACTTTC	CASSLTDSGANVLTF
few	TRBD2	TRBJ2-1	TRBV19	TGTGCCAGTAGTCGAAGCGGGGGGTCCCATGAGCAGTTCTTC	CASSRSGGSHEQFF
once	TRBD2	TRBJ2-3	TRBV14	TGTGCCAGCAGCCAAGCTGGATTTTGGACTAGCGGGATATCTAGCACAGATACGCAGTATTTT	CASSQAGFWTSGISSTDTQYF
NA	NA	TRBJ2-6	TRBV5-6	TGTGCCAGCAGCCTCCCCCGGACCATTTCTGGGGCCAACGTCCTGACTTTC	CASSLPRTISGANVLTF
NA	NA	TRBJ1-6	TRBV6-5	TGTGCCAGCAGTTACGGGGGGCTGAATTCACCCCTCCACTTT	CASSYGGLNSPLHF
NA	TRBD2	TRBJ2-5	TRBV5-1	TGCGCCAGCAGCGCGGGACTAGCGGGGGCCCAAGAGACCCAGTACTTC	CASSAGLAGAQETQYF
NA	NA	TRBJ1-1	TRBV7-3	TGTGCCAGCAGCTTAAGTCCAGGGGTAACTGAAGCTTTCTTT	CASSLSPGVTEAFF
many	TRBD1	TRBJ2-2	TRBV15	TGTGCCACCAGCAGAGATAGGACAGGGAACACCGGGGAGCTGTTTTTT	CATSRDRTGNTGELFF
once	NA	TRBJ2-7	TRBV5-1	TGCGCCAGCAGCTTGACGCGGAGCTCCTACGAGCAGTACTTC	CASSLTRSSYEQYF
once	NA	TRBJ2-5	TRBV5-4	TGTGCCAGCAGCGGAGAGCAAGAGACCCAGTACTTC	CASSGEQETQYF
NA	TRBD1	TRBJ2-2	TRBV5-1	TGCGCCAGCAGCGGGACAGGGGGCGTCACCGGGGAGCTGTTTTTT	CASSGTGGVTGELFF
NA	TRBD1	TRBJ1-2	TRBV30	TGTGCCTGGAGGGAACAGGGGCTGAACTATGGCTACACCTTC	CAWREQGLNYGYTF
few	NA	TRBJ1-2	TRBV5-1	TGCGCCAGCAGCTTGGATTCGGTGGGCTATGGCTACACCTTC	CASSLDSVGYGYTF
NA	NA	TRBJ2-7	TRBV29-1	TGCAGCGTAGCCCCGGGGGTTAGTTCCTACGAGCAGTACTTC	CSVAPGVSSYEQYF
few	NA	TRBJ2-3	TRBV2	TGTGCCAGCAGTGAAGGGGGGGGCCGCACAGATACGCAGTATTTT	CASSEGGGRTDTQYF
NA	NA	TRBJ2-7	TRBV28	TGTGCCAGCAGTTTATGGGGGTACGAGCAGTACTTC	CASSLWGYEQYF
NA	NA	TRBJ1-1	TRBV25-1	TGTGCCAGCAATTACAGGGCGTCCTCTGAAGCTTTCTTT	CASNYRASSEAFF
once	NA	TRBJ2-4	TRBV27	TGTGCCAGCAGTTTTCTAGCCAAAAACATTCAGTACTTC	CASSFLAKNIQYF
NA	NA	TRBJ1-3	TRBV27	TGTGCCAGCAGTTTTTCCTGGGGACCTGGAAACACCATATATTTT	CASSFSWGPGNTIYF
NA	NA	TRBJ1-6	TRBV2	TGTGCCAGCAGTGAAGAATCGAGAGGGGTTCGATCACCCCTCCACTTT	CASSEESRGVRSPLHF
NA	NA	TRBJ1-2	TRBV7-6	TGTGCCAGCAGCCCTTGGGCTGGTCCTGAGAGCTACACCTTC	CASSPWAGPESYTF
NA	TRBD1	TRBJ1-2	TRBV27	TGTGCCAGCAGTCCCCAGGGACAGAACTATGGCTACACCTTC	CASSPQGQNYGYTF
once	NA	TRBJ2-1	TRBV7-6	TGTGCCAGCAGCTTAGGGACCACGAGCTCCTACAATGAGCAGTTCTTC	CASSLGTTSSYNEQFF
NA	NA	TRBJ1-2	TRBV18	TGTGCCAGCTCACCAGCTAGACAAGATGGCTACACCTTC	CASSPARQDGYTF
NA	NA	TRBJ1-4	TRBV29-1	TGCAGCGTGAGCTGGCTAGAGGAACTGTTTTTT	CSVSWLEELFF
NA	NA	TRBJ2-4	TRBV19	TGTGCCAGTAGTATAGTTTTGGCCTTCAAAAACATTCAGTACTTC	CASSIVLAFKNIQYF
NA	NA	TRBJ1-1	TRBV29-1	TGCAGCGTCGCACAAAAAGGGGGGACTGAAGCTTTCTTT	CSVAQKGGTEAFF
many	NA	TRBJ2-7	TRBV7-3	TGTGCCAGCAGCTCACACCAGGGGGGCGAGCAGTACTTC	CASSSHQGGEQYF
NA	TRBD2	TRBJ2-5	TRBV30	TGTGCCTGGAGTGTTGGACTAGCGGGGGTACAAGAGACCCAGTACTTC	CAWSVGLAGVQETQYF
few	TRBD2	TRBJ2-3	TRBV18	TGTGCCAGCTCACCCTTCAGCGGGGGGGCTCTAAGCACAGATACGCAGTATTTT	CASSPFSGGALSTDTQYF
NA	TRBD1	TRBJ1-5	TRBV2	TGTGCCAGCAGGGGACAGGGCGCCACTGCCCAGCATTTT	CASRGQGATAQHF
few	NA	TRBJ1-2	TRBV6-6	TGTGCCAGCAGTTACTCGCTGGACGGGGGCTATGGCTACACCTTC	CASSYSLDGGYGYTF
NA	NA	TRBJ2-2	TRBV30	TGTGCCAAGAGTATGACCGGGGAGCTGTTTTTT	CAKSMTGELFF
NA	NA	TRBJ1-2	TRBV9	TGTGCCAGCAGCCCCCCCGGGGCGGGGATCTATGGCTACACCTTC	CASSPPGAGIYGYTF
NA	NA	TRBJ1-2	TRBV5-4	TGTGCCAGCAGGTTTTCGGAGGGCTATGGCTACACCTTC	CASRFSEGYGYTF
NA	TRBD2	TRBJ2-3	TRBV29-1	TGCAGCGTAAGGGGACTAGCGAGTTCTAGCACAGATACGCAGTATTTT	CSVRGLASSSTDTQYF
NA	TRBD2	TRBJ2-5	TRBV5-1	TGCGCCAGCAGCCAGGGACTAGTGGAGACCCAGTACTTC	CASSQGLVETQYF
NA	NA	TRBJ1-6	TRBV7-2	TGTGCCAGCAGGAATTTTGCCGGGGCCAATTCACCCCTCCACTTT	CASRNFAGANSPLHF
NA	NA	TRBJ1-5	TRBV30	TGTGCCTGGAGCCTGGGCCAGGGAGAACAGCCCCAGCATTTT	CAWSLGQGEQPQHF
once	NA	TRBJ2-5	TRBV30	TGTGCCTGGAGTGCCGAAGAGACCCAGTACTTC	CAWSAEETQYF
NA	NA	TRBJ2-1	TRBV5-1	TGCGCCAGCAGCGTCCGAGCCCACAATGAGCAGTTCTTC	CASSVRAHNEQFF
NA	NA	TRBJ2-3	TRBV4-1	TGCGCCAGCAGCCAAGGGGCAAGTAGGGCAGATACGCAGTATTTT	CASSQGASRADTQYF
NA	NA	TRBJ2-7	TRBV7-9	TGTGCCAGCAGCCAACGGAACTCCTACGAGCAGTACTTC	CASSQRNSYEQYF